This T cell receptor (beta chain) was captured in a study of long-term antiretroviral therapy in people with HIV. Every specimen held between roughly 0.85-10 million cryopreserved PBMC. These were thawed and washed before DNA extraction. Findings and limits, study-wide: Transplant-donor-level diversity was not reached after ART, though diversity increased. The clones with expansion before ART were dominant in the repertoire at all time points.

This clone was seen a few times. Its cognate antigen is unknown. Survey-level resolution applied to immunoSEQ assay v3.0. The target of sequencing was 40,000-50,000 T-cell genomes per sample. Clones were read by immunoSEQ multiplex PCR, and TCRdb kept only the in-frame ones, dropping some. This table has tens of thousands of clones, roughly 76% appearing once. Germline V gene data show CDR1 as SGHTA and CDR2 as FQGNSA. This CDR3 is 17 amino acids long. The trim removed 1 base at V and 4 bases at J, leaving 7 bases unmatched. The chain is built from TRBV7-2 and TRBJ2-1; the match to TRBD2 covers 10 bases. The sequence was collected from a middle-aged woman with HIV. The specimen comprised unsorted PBMCs, sampled approximately 1.8 years before starting antiretroviral therapy. CDR3 nucleotide sequence: TGTGCCAGCAGCTTAGTAGCGGGAGGATATCCATACAATGAGCAGTTCTTC. It specifies CASSLVAGGYPYNEQFF.